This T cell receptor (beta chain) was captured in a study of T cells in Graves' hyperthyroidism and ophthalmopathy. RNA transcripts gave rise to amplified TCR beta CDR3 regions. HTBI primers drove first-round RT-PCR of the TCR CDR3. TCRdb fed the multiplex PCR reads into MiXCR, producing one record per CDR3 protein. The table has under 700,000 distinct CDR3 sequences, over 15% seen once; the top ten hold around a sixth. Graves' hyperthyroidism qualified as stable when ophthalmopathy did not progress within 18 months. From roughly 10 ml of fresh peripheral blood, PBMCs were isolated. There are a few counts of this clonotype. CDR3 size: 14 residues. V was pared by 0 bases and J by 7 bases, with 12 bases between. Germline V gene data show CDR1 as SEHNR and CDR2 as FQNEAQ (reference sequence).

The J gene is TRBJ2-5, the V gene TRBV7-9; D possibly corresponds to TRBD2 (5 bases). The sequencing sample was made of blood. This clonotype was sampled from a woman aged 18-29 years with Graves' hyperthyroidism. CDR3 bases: TGTGCCAGCAGCTTAGCCGAAGCGGTGGGGACCCAGTACTTC. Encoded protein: CASSLAEAVGTQYF.